The rows below give T cell receptor beta chains drawn from one sample of a study of T cell responses to AZD1222 COVID-19 vaccine. The method was immunoSEQ multiplex PCR; TCRdb's version includes in-frame clones alone and lacks a portion of them. Found here are some 130,000 clones, 75% to 90% of them singletons; the top ten hold under 1.5%. Sequences were derived from peripheral blood, sampled on day 0 of AZD1222 vaccination. These receptor sequences come from an adult in good health. The CDR3 runs from the conserved cysteine through the conserved F or W. A D gene is named only where the DNA matches it firmly. Not all rows give a size; the values are once, few, many and, for expanded clones, a class.

>.|TRBV2|TRBJ1-1|.
CASSRQNTEAFF
TGTGCCAGCAGCCGACAGAACACTGAAGCTTTCTTT
>.|TRBV4-1|TRBJ1-1|.
CASSHKTSGGERVAFF
TGCGCCAGCAGTCACAAAACAAGTGGGGGGGAACGGGTCGCTTTCTTT
>.|TRBV6-5|TRBJ1-2|.
CASSPQDLWGYTF
TGTGCCAGCAGTCCCCAGGATCTCTGGGGCTACACCTTC
>.|TRBV7-8|TRBJ1-1|few
CASSPMTVNTEAFF
TGTGCCAGCAGCCCCATGACAGTGAACACTGAAGCTTTCTTT
>.|TRBV18|TRBJ1-6|.
CASSPRSGQGNSPLHF
TGTGCCAGCTCACCAAGGTCGGGACAAGGCAATTCACCCCTCCACTTT
>.|TRBV5-5|TRBJ2-1|.
CASSSQYEQFF
TGTGCCAGCAGCTCACAGTATGAGCAGTTCTTC
>.|TRBV6-4|TRBJ1-2|.
CASKCGGRRAGGYTF
TGTGCCAGCAAGTGCGGGGGCAGGAGGGCGGGTGGCTACACCTTC
>.|TRBV19|TRBJ1-1|.
CASSIDPRTRAFF
TGTGCCAGTAGTATAGACCCAAGGACACGAGCTTTCTTT
>.|TRBV6-6|TRBJ2-5|.
CASLYQETQYF
TGTGCCAGCCTGTATCAAGAGACCCAGTACTTC
>.|TRBV7-8|TRBJ2-2|.
CASSGTGELFF
TGTGCCAGCAGCGGCACCGGGGAGCTGTTTTTT
>TRBD1|TRBV10-3|TRBJ1-4|.
CAIRRDRGSEKLFF
TGTGCCATCAGGCGTGACAGGGGGAGTGAAAAACTGTTTTTT
>.|TRBV6-5|TRBJ2-6|.
CASTGKVAGANVLTF
TGTGCCAGCACAGGGAAGGTAGCTGGGGCCAACGTCCTGACTTTC